This TCR beta chain was sequenced in a study of cytomegalovirus exposure and HLA in healthy donors. Germline CDR1 SGHVS, CDR2 FQNEAQ. V was clipped by 6 bases and J by 2 bases, with 9 bases between them. The length of the CDR3 is 13 residues. Researchers ran the PCR with 60 Vbeta and 13 Jbeta primers. Using immunoSEQ multiplex PCR, the repertoire was profiled, and TCRdb retains in-frame clones only, with some absent. The sample holds tens of thousands of clones; around nine tenths are singletons and the top ten take approximately 2.6%. The TCR originated in a boy between 10 and 17 years old in good health and CMV-seronegative. Sequencing used PBMCs. The rearrangement uses TRBV7-8 and TRBJ2-3; D is unclear. DNA for the CDR3: TGTGCCAGCAGAGAGAAACTCACAGATACGCAGTATTTT. Amino acids: CASREKLTDTQYF. Complete variable domain (other parts from reference TRBV7-8 and TRBJ2-3): GAGVSQSPRYKVAKRGQDVALRCDPISGHVSLFWYQQALGQGPEFLTYFQNEAQLDKSGLPSDRFFAERPEGSVSTLKIQRTQQEDSAVYLCASREKLTDTQYFGPGTRLTVL.